This T cell receptor (beta chain) was identified in a study of CD8 T cells in Susac syndrome (dated by TCRdb to the late 2010s). Regarding the study in general: Among the sequenced Susac syndrome patients, more than five had clinically active disease and 8 or 9 were in clinical remission. The study compared CD8+ T cell repertoire clonality among about a dozen healthy donors, around 14 Susac syndrome patients and 15 or so multiple sclerosis patients. Repertoire sequencing was used to test whether CD8+ T cell activation and differentiation in Susac syndrome was antigen driven. At blood withdrawal, Susac syndrome patients were either therapy-naive, taking corticosteroids (in some cases with IVIg as well), or taking IVIg alone.

From its cysteine to its phenylalanine, the CDR3 spans 14 amino acids. The DNA shown is the 42-base CDR3, in frame from base 1. From a lookup of the germline V gene, CDR1 and CDR2 are MNHEY and SVGAGI. Trimming removed 6 bases from V and 5 bases from J; the gene matches leave 6 bases unexplained. RNA was extracted using the RNeasy kit, and about 0.45 to 1 ug of the RNA was reverse transcribed with random hexamers. The immunoSEQ multiplex PCR assay, which covers 54 Vbeta and 13 Jbeta segments, was used to amplify TCR beta CDR3 regions. PCR amplification bias was corrected using a synthetic template baseline for primer optimization and computational correction. On the study's bioinformatics: Reads were annotated to V, D and J genes according to IMGT and were analyzed with immunoSEQ Analyzer, with only productive sequences retained. Clonality was computed as one minus Shannon entropy normalized by log2 of the number of productive unique sequences. Public and private clones were assessed among the 100 most prevalent clones of each patient and control. Clones were defined as Susac-specific if absent from the healthy and MS cohorts, from under 1,200 published viral clones and from other ImmuneACCESS disease sequences. In TCRdb, the public reads were trimmed at Q25 with fastp and aligned with MiXCR, with productive beta chains retained. Every CDR3 protein is listed once, alongside the most common genes and DNA of its rows. The V and J calls here are based on TCRdb, not the publication. Within this sample are more than 150,000 distinct CDR3 sequences, with around 95% of them counted one time only. Clones ranked in the top ten supply less than 0.2% of the sample.

As for this clonotype: The clone's antigen remains unknown. The sample holds no much larger clone one base away, and base qualities are not on file.

Peripheral blood CD8+ and CD4+ T cells from healthy donors, Susac syndrome patients and multiple sclerosis patients were profiled by high-throughput TCR beta sequencing. The Susac syndrome patients fulfilled recently defined diagnostic criteria for either definite or probable disease. Bulk CD8+ and CD4+ T cells were purified magnetically by negative isolation, whereas CD8+ TEMRA cells were enriched by FACS. Blood was drawn into EDTA tubes, processed within 24 hours, and PBMCs were isolated by density gradient centrifugation. PBMCs intended for TCR sequencing were cryopreserved in liquid nitrogen and thawed later in a water bath at 37 degrees C. Purity of sorted or isolated CD4+, CD8+ and CD8+ TEMRA cells was at least 90%. What the authors observed across the whole study: Sixteen Susac-specific public clones were identified in the total CD8+ repertoire, and roughly five Susac-specific public clones were identified in the CD8+ TEMRA repertoire. The TCR sequencing and HLA analysis was acknowledged to have included a relatively small number of individuals. Clonal expansion was seen in Susac syndrome CD8+ repertoires, peaking in CD8+ TEMRA cells and being greater in clinically active patients than in remitting ones.

The V and J genes are TRBV6-5 and TRBJ1-5; TRBD1 lines up with 8 middle nucleotides. The clonotype was recovered from a human donor with Susac syndrome. Input material: CD8+ T cells from PBMCs. CDR3 sequence: CASRRQGWDQPQHF. The DNA is as follows: TGTGCCAGCAGAAGACAGGGGTGGGATCAGCCCCAGCATTTT.